A single sample is the source of the 10 T cell receptor beta chains below, sequenced in a study of T cell responses to AZD1222 COVID-19 vaccine. Produced via immunoSEQ multiplex PCR; TCRdb's table is partial and in-frame only. The sample includes about 120,000 clones, about 87% of them seen just once. The source material was peripheral blood, sampled on day 0 of AZD1222 vaccination. These receptors were collected from an adult in good health.

The chain is built from TRBV5-6 and TRBJ2-3; 8 bases line up with TRBD2. The CDR3 extends over 18 amino acids. CDR1 is SGHDT, CDR2 YYEEEE, per germline. With V trimmed by 0 bases and J by 2 bases, 11 bases remained unmatched. In DNA, the CDR3 is TGTGCCAGCAGCTTGGGCCCCCCGTCCGGGAGGGTCACAGATACGCAGTATTTT. Translation: CASSLGPPSGRVTDTQYF.

The gene calls are TRBV2 and TRBJ1-5; possibly TRBD1 for D (5 bases). The V end was cut by 5 bases, the J end by 6 bases, with 20 bases between. Looked up from germline, CDR1 is SNHLY and CDR2 is FYNNEI. This CDR3 region has 16 residues. CDR3 amino acids: CASSSPGGGGGQPQHF. CDR3 bases: TGTGCCAGCAGTTCCCCGGGGGGGGGAGGCGGTCAGCCCCAGCATTTT. The whole variable domain, filled in from reference TRBV2 and TRBJ1-5, reads EPEVTQTPSHQVTQMGQEVILRCVPISNHLYFYWYRQILGQKVEFLVSFYNNEISEKSEIFDDQFSVERPDGSNFTLKIRSTKLEDSAMYFCASSSPGGGGGQPQHFGDGTRLSIL.

The chain couples TRBV7-3 to TRBJ1-6; D call uncertain. This CDR3 spans 13 amino acids. V lost 5 bases and J lost 8, with 10 bases in between. Germline CDR1 is SGHTA and CDR2 is FQGTGA. The CDR3 sequence is CASSQNSYSPLHF. CDR3 bases: TGTGCCAGCAGCCAAAATTCGTATTCACCCCTCCACTTT.

This chain uses TRBV7-2 with TRBJ2-1; D uncertain. The CDR3 extends over 15 amino acids. The V gene's germline CDR1 is SGHTA and CDR2 FQGNSA. Trimming pared 4 bases from V and 7 bases from J, leaving 17 bases between. In DNA, the CDR3 is TGTGCCAGCAGCTCCCGGCAGTGGGGTAGGAATGAGCAGTTCTTC. This gives the protein CASSSRQWGRNEQFF.

V gene TRBV7-6 combines with J gene TRBJ1-4; D possibly corresponds to TRBD1 (6 bases). V dropped 1 base and J dropped 6 bases, with 18 bases sitting between them. The CDR3 spans 17 residues. Germline CDR1 is SGHVS and CDR2 is FNYEAQ. CDR3 region: CASSLDGGGISDEKLFF. CDR3 bases: TGTGCCAGCAGCTTAGACGGGGGCGGGATAAGTGATGAAAAACTGTTTTTT.

The rearrangement joins TRBV29-1 to TRBJ2-1; tentatively, D is TRBD2 (6 bases). In germline, CDR1 is SQVTM, CDR2 ANQGSEA. V gave up 1 base and J gave up 8 bases, with 12 bases separating them. This CDR3 has 13 amino acids. The CDR3, as DNA: TGCAGCGTTGAAGTTGGGCGGGGTTATGAGCAGTTCTTC. Translation: CSVEVGRGYEQFF.

This chain links TRBV30 with TRBJ1-6, with D possibly matching TRBD1 (5 bases). The CDR3 contains 16 residues. The germline gives CDR1 GTSNPN, CDR2 SVGIG (reference sequence). The germline V and J ends were trimmed by 1 base and 7 bases, with 17 bases remaining between them. The CDR3 DNA follows: TGTGCCTGGAGTGCCCCCGGCCGGGGGAAGAATTCACCCCTCCACTTT. Residues: CAWSAPGRGKNSPLHF.

This chain uses TRBV5-1 with TRBJ2-3; either TRBD1 or TRBD2 may fit D (5 bases each). Looked up from germline, CDR1 is SGHRS and CDR2 is YFSETQ. The CDR3 length is 16 residues. The V and J ends lost 0 bases and 1 base respectively, with 12 bases between them. The CDR3, as DNA: TGCGCCAGCAGCTTGGGAAGGGACCTAGGCACAGATACGCAGTATTTT. It specifies CASSLGRDLGTDTQYF.

This rearrangement joins TRBV6-2 or TRBV6-3 to TRBJ2-2; TRBD1 is a possible D gene (5 bases). V was shortened by 8 bases and J by 4 bases, with 14 bases between the two germline ends. Germline CDR1 and CDR2: MNHEY and SVGEGT. This CDR3 region has 14 residues. The CDR3 coding sequence is TGTGCCAGCGGTTTTTTGGGGCCCACCGGGGAGCTGTTTTTT. Its protein product is CASGFLGPTGELFF.

This clone appeared once. The genes are TRBV10-3 and TRBJ1-5; D gene ambiguous. The ends were cut back, 6 bases at V and 3 bases at J, with 9 bases in the middle. CDR1 and CDR2 (germline): ENHRY, SYGVKD. The CDR3 length is 13 residues. CDR3 residues: CAIRVDPNQPQHF. The CDR3 DNA sequence: TGTGCCATCAGGGTAGACCCCAATCAGCCCCAGCATTTT.